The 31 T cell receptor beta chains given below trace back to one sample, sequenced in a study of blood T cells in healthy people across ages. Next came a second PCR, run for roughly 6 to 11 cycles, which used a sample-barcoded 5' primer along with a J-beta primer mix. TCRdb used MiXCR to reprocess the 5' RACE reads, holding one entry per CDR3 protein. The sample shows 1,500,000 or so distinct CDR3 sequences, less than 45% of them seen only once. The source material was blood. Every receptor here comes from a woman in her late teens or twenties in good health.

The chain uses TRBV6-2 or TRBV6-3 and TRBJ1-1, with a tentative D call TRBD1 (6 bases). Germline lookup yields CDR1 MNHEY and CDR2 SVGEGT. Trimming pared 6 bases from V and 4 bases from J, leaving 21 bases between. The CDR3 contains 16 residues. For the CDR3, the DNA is TGTGCCAGCAGGACAGAACCGGGACACCACTTCACTGAAGCTTTCTTT. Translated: CASRTEPGHHFTEAFF.

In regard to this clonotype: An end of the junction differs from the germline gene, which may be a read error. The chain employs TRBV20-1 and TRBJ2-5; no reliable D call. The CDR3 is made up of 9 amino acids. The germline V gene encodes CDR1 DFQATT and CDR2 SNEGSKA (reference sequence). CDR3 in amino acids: CSAGDGQYF. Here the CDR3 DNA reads TGCAGTGCTGGAGACGGGCAGTACTTC.

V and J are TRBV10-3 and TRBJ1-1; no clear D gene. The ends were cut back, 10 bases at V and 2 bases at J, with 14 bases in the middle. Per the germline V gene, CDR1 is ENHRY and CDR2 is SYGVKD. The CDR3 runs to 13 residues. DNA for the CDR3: TGTGCCACCCTACCGGCGCCTAACACTGAAGCTTTCTTT. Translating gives CATLPAPNTEAFF.

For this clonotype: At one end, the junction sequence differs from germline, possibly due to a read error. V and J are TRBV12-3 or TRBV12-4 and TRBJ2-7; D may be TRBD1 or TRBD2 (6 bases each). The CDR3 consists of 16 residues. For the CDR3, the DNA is TGTGCCAGCAGTTTCTCAAGTGGGACAAAGGGGGGCGAGCGGTACTTC. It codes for CASSFSSGTKGGERYF.

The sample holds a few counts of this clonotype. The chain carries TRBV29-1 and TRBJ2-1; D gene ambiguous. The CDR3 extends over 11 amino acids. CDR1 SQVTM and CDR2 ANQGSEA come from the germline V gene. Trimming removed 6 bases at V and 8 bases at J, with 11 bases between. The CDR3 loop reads CSVPPRHEQFF. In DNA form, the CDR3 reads TGCAGCGTCCCACCCCGTCATGAGCAGTTCTTC.

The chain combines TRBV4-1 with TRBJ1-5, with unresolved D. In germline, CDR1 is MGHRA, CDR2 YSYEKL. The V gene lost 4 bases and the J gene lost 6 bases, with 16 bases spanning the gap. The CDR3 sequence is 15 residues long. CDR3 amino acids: CASSPGIRGTQPQHF. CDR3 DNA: TGCGCCAGCAGCCCTGGGATTCGAGGCACTCAGCCCCAGCATTTT.

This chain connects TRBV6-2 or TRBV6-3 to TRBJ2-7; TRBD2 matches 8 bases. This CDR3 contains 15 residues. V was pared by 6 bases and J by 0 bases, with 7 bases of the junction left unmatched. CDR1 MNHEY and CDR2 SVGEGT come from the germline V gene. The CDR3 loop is CASREPGTSSYEQYF. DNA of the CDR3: TGTGCCAGCAGGGAGCCCGGGACTAGCTCCTACGAGCAGTACTTC.

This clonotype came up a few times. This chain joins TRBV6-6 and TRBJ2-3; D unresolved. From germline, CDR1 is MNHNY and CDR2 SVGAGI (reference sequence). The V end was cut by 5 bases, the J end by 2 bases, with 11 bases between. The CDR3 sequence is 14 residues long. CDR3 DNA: TGTGCCAGCAGTCTCTCTATTTACACAGATACGCAGTATTTT. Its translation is CASSLSIYTDTQYF.

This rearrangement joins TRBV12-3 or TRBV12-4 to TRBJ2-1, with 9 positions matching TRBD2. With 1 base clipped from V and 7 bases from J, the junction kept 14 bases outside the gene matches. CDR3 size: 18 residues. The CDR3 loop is CASSLVPPELAGGNEQFF. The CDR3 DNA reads TGTGCCAGCAGTTTAGTACCCCCTGAACTAGCGGGTGGGAATGAGCAGTTCTTC.

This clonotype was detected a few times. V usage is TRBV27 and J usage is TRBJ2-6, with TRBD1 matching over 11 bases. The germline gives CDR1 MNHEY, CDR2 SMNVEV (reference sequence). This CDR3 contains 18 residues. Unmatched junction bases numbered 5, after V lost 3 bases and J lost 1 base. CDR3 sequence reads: CASSFVGQGVSGANVLTF. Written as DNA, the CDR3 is TGTGCCAGCAGTTTCGTGGGACAGGGGGTTTCTGGGGCCAACGTCCTGACTTTC.

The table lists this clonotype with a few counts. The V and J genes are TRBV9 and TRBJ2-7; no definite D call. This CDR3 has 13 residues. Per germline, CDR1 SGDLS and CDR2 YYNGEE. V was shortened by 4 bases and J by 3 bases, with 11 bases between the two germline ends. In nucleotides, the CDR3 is TGTGCCAGCAGCCCAGACTGGGGCTACGAGCAGTACTTC. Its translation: CASSPDWGYEQYF. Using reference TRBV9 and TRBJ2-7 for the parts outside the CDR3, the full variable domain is DSGVTQTPKHLITATGQRVTLRCSPRSGDLSVYWYQQSLDQGLQFLIQYYNGEERAKGNILERFSAQQFPDLHSELNLSSLELGDSALYFCASSPDWGYEQYFGPGTRLTVT.

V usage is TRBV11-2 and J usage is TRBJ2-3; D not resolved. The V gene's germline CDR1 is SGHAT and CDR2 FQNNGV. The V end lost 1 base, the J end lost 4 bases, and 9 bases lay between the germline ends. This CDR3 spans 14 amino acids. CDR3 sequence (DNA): TGTGCCAGCAGCTTAGGCCTGTCCGCAGATACGCAGTATTTT. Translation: CASSLGLSADTQYF. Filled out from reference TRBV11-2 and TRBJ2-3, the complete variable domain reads EAGVAQSPRYKIIEKRQSVAFWCNPISGHATLYWYQQILGQGPKLLIQFQNNGVVDDSQLPKDRFSAERLKGVDSTLKIQPAKLEDSAVYLCASSLGLSADTQYFGPGTRLTVL.

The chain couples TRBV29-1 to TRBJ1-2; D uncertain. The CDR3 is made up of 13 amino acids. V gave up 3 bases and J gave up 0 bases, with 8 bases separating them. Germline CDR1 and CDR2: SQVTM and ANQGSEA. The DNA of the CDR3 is TGCAGCGTTGACTACGGAGCTAACTATGGCTACACCTTC. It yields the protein CSVDYGANYGYTF.

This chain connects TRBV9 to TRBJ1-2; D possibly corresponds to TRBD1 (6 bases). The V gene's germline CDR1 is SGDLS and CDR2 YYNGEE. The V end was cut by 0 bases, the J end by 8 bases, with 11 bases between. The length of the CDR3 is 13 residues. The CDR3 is CASSVGDIGGYTF. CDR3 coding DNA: TGTGCCAGCAGCGTAGGGGACATTGGAGGCTACACCTTC.

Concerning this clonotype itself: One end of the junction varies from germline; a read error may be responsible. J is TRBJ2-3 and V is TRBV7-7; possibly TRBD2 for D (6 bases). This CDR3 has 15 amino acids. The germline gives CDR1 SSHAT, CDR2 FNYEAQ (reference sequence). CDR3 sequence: CASSRGGKSKDTQYF. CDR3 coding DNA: TGTGCTAGCAGCCGGGGCGGGAAGTCCAAAGATACGCAGTATTTT.

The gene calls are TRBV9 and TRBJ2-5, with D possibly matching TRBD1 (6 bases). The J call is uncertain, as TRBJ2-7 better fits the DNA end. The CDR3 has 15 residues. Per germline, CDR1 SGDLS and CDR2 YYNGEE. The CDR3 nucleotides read TGTGCCAGCAGTCCATCCCCCGACAGGACCTACGAGCAGTACTTC. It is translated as CASSPSPDRTYEQYF.

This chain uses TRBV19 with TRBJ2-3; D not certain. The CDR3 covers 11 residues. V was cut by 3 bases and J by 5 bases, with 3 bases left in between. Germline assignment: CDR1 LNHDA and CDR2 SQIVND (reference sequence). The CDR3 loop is CASSMQDTQYF. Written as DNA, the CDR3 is TGTGCCAGTAGTATGCAAGATACGCAGTATTTT.

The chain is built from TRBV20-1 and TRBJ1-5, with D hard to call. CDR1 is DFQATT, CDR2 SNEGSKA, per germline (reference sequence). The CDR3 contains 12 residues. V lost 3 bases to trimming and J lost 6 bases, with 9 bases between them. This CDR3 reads CSASKAFQPQHF. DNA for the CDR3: TGCAGTGCTAGTAAGGCCTTTCAGCCCCAGCATTTT.

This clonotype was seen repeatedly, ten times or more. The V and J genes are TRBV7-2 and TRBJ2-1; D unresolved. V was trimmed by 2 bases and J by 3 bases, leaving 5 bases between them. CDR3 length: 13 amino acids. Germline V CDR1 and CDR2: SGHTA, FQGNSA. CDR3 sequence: CASSLLGYNEQFF. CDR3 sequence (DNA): TGTGCCAGCAGCTTACTAGGCTACAATGAGCAGTTCTTC.

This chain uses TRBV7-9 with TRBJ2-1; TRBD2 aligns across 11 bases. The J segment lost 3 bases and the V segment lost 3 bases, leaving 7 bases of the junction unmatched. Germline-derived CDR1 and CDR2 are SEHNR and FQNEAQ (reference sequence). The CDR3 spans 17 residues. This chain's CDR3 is CASSFSSGGFYYNEQFF. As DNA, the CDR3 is TGTGCCAGCAGCTTTTCTAGCGGGGGGTTCTACTACAATGAGCAGTTCTTC.

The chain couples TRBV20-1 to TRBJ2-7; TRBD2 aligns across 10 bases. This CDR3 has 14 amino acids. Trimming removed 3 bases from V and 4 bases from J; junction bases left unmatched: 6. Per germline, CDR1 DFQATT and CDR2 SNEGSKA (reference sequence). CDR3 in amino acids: CSASEGLAPYEQYF. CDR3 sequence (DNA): TGCAGTGCTAGCGAGGGACTAGCGCCTTACGAGCAGTACTTC.

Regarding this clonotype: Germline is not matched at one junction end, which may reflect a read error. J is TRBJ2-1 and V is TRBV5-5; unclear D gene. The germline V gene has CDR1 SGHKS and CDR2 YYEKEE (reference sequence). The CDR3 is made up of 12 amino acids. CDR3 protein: CASSSDINEQLF. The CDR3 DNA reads TGTGCCAGCAGCTCCGACATCAATGAGCAGCTCTTC. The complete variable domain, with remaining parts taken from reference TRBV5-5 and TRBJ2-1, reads DAGVTQSPTHLIKTRGQQVTLRCSPISGHKSVSWYQQVLGQGPQFIFQYYEKEERGRGNFPDRFSARQFPNYSSELNVNALLLGDSALYLCASSSDINEQLFGPGTRLTVL.

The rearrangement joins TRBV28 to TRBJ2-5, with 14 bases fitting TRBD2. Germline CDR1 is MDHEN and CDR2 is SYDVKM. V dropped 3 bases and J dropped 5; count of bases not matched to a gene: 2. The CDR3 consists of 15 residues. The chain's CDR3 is CASSFGTSGSETQYF. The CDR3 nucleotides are TGTGCCAGCAGTTTTGGGACTAGCGGGAGCGAGACCCAGTACTTC.

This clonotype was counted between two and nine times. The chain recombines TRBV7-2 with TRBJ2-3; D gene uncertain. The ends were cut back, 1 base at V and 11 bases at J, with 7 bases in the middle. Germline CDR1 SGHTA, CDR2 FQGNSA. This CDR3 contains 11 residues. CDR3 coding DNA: TGTGCCAGCAGCTTAGATGTAGTGCAGTATTTT. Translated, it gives CASSLDVVQYF.

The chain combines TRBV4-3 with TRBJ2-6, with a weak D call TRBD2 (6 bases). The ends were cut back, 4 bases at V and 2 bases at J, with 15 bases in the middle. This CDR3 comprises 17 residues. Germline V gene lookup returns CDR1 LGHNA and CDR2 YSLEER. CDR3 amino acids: CASSLYGGGTGANVLTF. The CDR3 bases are TGCGCCAGCAGCCTGTACGGCGGCGGGACTGGGGCCAACGTCCTGACTTTC.

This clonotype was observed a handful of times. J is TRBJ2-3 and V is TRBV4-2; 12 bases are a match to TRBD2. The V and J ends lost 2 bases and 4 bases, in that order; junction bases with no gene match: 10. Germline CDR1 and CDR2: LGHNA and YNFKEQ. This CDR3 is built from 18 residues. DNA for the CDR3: TGTGCCAGCAGCCAACCGACTAGCGGGGGATCCAGGGCAGATACGCAGTATTTT. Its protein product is CASSQPTSGGSRADTQYF.

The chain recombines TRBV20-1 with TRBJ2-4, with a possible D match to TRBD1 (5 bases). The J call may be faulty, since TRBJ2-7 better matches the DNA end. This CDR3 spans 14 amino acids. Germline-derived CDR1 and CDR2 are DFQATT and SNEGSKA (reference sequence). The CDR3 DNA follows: TGCAGTGCTAGATCCCCAGGGTATCCGGGCGAGCAGTACTTC. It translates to CSARSPGYPGEQYF.

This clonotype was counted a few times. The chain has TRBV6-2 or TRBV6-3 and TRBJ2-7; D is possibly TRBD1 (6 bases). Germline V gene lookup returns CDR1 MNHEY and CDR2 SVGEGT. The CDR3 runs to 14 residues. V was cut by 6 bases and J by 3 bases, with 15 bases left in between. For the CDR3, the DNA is TGTGCCAGCAGAAAGGGACAAGCCTTCTACGAGCAGTACTTC. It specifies CASRKGQAFYEQYF.

Written as DNA, the CDR3 is TGCGCCAGCAGCCAAGAACAAGCGGCGGTAGCCTACGAGCAGTACTTC. Protein: CASSQEQAAVAYEQYF. This chain joins TRBV4-1 and TRBJ2-4, with D perhaps TRBD2 (5 bases). The tail of the sequence fits TRBJ2-7 better, so the J call may be wrong. Germline CDR1 reads MGHRA; CDR2 reads YSYEKL. CDR3 length: 16 residues.

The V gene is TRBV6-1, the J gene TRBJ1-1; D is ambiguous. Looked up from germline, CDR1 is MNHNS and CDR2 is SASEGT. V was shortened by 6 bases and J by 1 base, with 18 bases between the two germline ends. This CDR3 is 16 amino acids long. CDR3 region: CASSVNWAAGNTEAFF. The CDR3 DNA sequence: TGTGCCAGCAGCGTAAACTGGGCGGCGGGGAACACTGAAGCTTTCTTT.

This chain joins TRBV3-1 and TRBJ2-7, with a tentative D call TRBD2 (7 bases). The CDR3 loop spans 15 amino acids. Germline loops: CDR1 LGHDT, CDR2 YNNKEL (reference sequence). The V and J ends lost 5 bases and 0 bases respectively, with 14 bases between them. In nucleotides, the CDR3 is TGTGCCAGCAGCTCTCGGGGGGCCCTCTCCTACGAGCAGTACTTC. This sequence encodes CASSSRGALSYEQYF.